This T cell receptor beta chain stems from a study of blood T cell repertoires in COVID-19 (dated by TCRdb to about 2020). Notes on the research overall: Samples covering the acute and convalescent phases of COVID-19 were provided by collaborators in the United States, Italy and Spain. Samples came from the ongoing ImmuneRACE study (first 160 participants) plus 1,254 subjects from 6 global collaborators. The repertoires were released in a freely available public database meant as a resource for research on the immune response to SARS-CoV-2. Subjects who had been exposed to COVID-19, were actively infected with it, or had recovered from it provided the deeply sampled blood TCRbeta repertoires that made up the dataset. The prospective study material was composed of cDNA or gDNA derived from T cells, B-cell-depleted T cells, or PBMCs. Where available, HLA class I and class II types were obtained from metadata supplied by the sample provider rather than from assay-based typing. Sample metadata almost always included a de-identified subject ID, COVID-19 status, age in years and sex. General study outcomes and caveats: How much clinical and demographic metadata was included differed by source and by participant, and the metadata was provided uncurated.

Each collaborating institution followed its own protocols to collect whole blood in K2EDTA tubes. For TCRbeta analysis, collaborator samples were shipped as frozen whole blood, as isolated PBMCs, or as DNA extracted from either sample type. In the case of this clone: Its antigen remains unidentified. Per-base qualities were not stored, and no clone one base away is much larger.

The immunoSEQ Assay, a bias-controlled multiplex PCR, was used to amplify TCRbeta CDR3 regions from genomic DNA. For the original study's pipeline: The number of nucleated cells in each sample was estimated from the amplification of reference gene primers within the assay. Sequence reads were collapsed and filtered to measure the absolute abundance of every unique TCRbeta CDR3 rearrangement. For each sample, productive Simpson clonality was calculated by taking the square root of Simpson's diversity index across productive rearrangements. TCRdb re-hosts the immuneACCESS table, in-frame sequences only. Its copies lack some clones; in the studies checked, an unresolved V gene accounts for under half of them, and the cause for the rest is not known. The V and J calls and clone size come from that table; D and trimming were worked out from the DNA. The sample contains about 75,000 clones, 90% of them found a single time. Over 2.5% of the sample lies in the top ten.

The germline V gene provides CDR1 SGDLS and CDR2 YYNGEE. Germline trimming amounts to 3 bases on V and 4 bases on J, with 0 as the count of junction bases outside the gene matches. Including cysteine and phenylalanine, the CDR3 has 15 amino acids. Of all the DNA, just the CDR3 is kept, 45 bases in frame from base 1. Sequenced input: peripheral blood. The V and J genes are TRBV9 and TRBJ2-2; TRBD2 agrees with 13 junctional bases. The clonotype originates from a human donor in a cohort sampled during active COVID-19. The CDR3 protein sequence reads: CASSGTSGSTGELFF. The nucleotide sequence reads as follows: TGTGCCAGCAGCGGGACTAGCGGGAGCACCGGGGAGCTGTTTTTT.